This T cell receptor (beta chain) originates from a study of cytomegalovirus exposure and HLA in healthy donors. In the PCR, 60 Vbeta and 13 Jbeta primers were used. Profiling relied on immunoSEQ multiplex PCR, and the TCRdb table lists in-frame clones only, not all of them. This repertoire shows under 130,000 clones, roughly 13% found once; its top ten account for approximately 15%. This CDR3 spans 14 amino acids. Trimming took 3 bases from V and 2 from J, leaving 11 bases between them. Germline lookup yields CDR1 MDHEN and CDR2 SYDVKM. This receptor was identified in a man aged 40-50 years in good health and CMV-seropositive. Input material: PBMCs. The rearrangement joins TRBV28 to TRBJ2-7, with D unresolved. CDR3 bases: TGTGCCAGCAGTTTCGATACTGGAGCCTACGAGCAGTACTTC. Translation gives CASSFDTGAYEQYF.